This TCR beta chain was recorded in a study of OX40 agonist ivuxolimab in advanced cancers. For the study at large: Two patients with cutaneous melanoma and one with hepatocellular carcinoma, three in total, showed partial responses.

Libraries were prepared by immunoSEQ multiplex PCR; TCRdb keeps only in-frame clonotypes and omits some of them. The table records over 5,500 clones, over 80% of them present only once. Germline V gene sequence: CDR1 LNHDA, CDR2 SQIVND (reference sequence). The germline V and J ends were trimmed by 6 bases and 0 bases, with 5 bases remaining between them. The CDR3 runs 12 residues. This TCR derives from an adult with an advanced solid tumor such as melanoma, head and neck, liver or kidney cancer. The material was CD4+ or CD8+ T cells sorted from blood, obtained in a trial of the OX40 agonist ivuxolimab. The rearrangement uses TRBV19 and TRBJ2-5, with no clear D. The CDR3 DNA reads as TGTGCCAGTAGCGGACACCAAGAGACCCAGTACTTC. Translation: CASSGHQETQYF.